This TCR beta chain was obtained from a study of cytomegalovirus exposure and HLA in healthy donors. Data came from immunoSEQ multiplex PCR; TCRdb stores just in-frame clones and leaves some out. The repertoire has under 200,000 clones, under 95% of them found once; the top ten carry 3% to 3.5%. Germline CDR1 ENHRY, CDR2 SYGVKD. CDR3 length: 13 residues. Trimming shortened V by 3 bases and J by 8 bases, and 13 bases separated the two germline ends. The rearrangement joins TRBV10-3 to TRBJ1-2; a weak D match, TRBD1 (5 bases). The origin of this receptor is a woman aged 18-29 years in good health and CMV-seropositive. Material for sequencing was PBMCs. CDR3 DNA: TGTGCCATCAGTGACGACGCAGGGTTAGGCTACACCTTC. Translated, it gives CAISDDAGLGYTF.